This T cell receptor beta chain derives from a study of blood T cell repertoires in COVID-19. Study overall: From the United States, Italy and Spain came samples of acute and convalescent COVID-19. In each case, the material was cDNA or gDNA derived from T cells, B-cell-depleted T cells, or PBMCs.

The CDR3 sequence is 16 residues long. Trimming removed 2 bases at V and 7 bases at J, with 17 bases between. CDR1 and CDR2 from the germline V gene are LNHDA and SQIVND (reference sequence). Measured with immunoSEQ multiplex PCR; TCRdb has only the in-frame clones, and not every one. Counted here are hundreds of thousands of clones, approximately 91% occurring once; the ten biggest clones make up approximately 10%. This clone has more than one count but fewer than ten. The sample was peripheral blood. The receptor was isolated from a woman aged 25-40 years with COVID-19, enrolled during active disease. The V call is TRBV19, the J call TRBJ1-4; tentatively, D is TRBD1 (6 bases). The CDR3 bases are TGTGCCAGTAGTATATCTCCGGGGGGCGCGTTTGAAAAACTGTTTTTT. It specifies CASSISPGGAFEKLFF.